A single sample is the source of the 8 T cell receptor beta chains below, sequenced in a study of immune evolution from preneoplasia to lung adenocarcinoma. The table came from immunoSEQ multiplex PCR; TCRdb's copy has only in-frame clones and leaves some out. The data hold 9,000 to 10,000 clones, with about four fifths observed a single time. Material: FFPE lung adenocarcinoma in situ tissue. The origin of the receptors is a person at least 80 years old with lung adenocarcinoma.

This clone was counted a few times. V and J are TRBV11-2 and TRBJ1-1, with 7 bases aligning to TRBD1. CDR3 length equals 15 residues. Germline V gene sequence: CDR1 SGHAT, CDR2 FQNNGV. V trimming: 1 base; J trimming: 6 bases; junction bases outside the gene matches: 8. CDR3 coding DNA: TGTGCCAGCAGCTTAGGAGGGGGCGTGGGCGCTGAAGCTTTCTTT. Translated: CASSLGGGVGAEAFF.

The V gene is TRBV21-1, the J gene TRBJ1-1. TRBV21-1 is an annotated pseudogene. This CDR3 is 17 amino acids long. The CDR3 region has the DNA TGTGCCAGCAGCAGCCCCCTTCAGGGGGGGAGGAGCACTGAAGCTTTCTTT. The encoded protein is CASSSPLQGGRSTEAFF.

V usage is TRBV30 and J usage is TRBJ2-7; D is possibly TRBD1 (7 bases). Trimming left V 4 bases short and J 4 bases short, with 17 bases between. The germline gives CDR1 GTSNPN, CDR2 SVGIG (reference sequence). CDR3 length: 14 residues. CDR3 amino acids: CAWNRGTAKYEQYF. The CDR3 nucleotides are TGTGCCTGGAACCGCGGGACAGCCAAATACGAGCAGTACTTC.

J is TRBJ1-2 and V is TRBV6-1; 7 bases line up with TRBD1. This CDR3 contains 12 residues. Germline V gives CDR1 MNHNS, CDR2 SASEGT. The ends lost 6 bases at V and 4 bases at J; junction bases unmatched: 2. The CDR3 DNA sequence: TGTGCCAGCAGAGCAGGGGGCTATGGCTACACCTTC. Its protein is CASRAGGYGYTF.

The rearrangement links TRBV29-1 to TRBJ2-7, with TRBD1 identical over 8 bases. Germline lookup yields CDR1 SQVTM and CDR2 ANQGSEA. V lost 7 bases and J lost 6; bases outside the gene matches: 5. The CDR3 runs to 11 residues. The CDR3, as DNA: TGCAGCGCCGGGACAGGCACCGAGCAGTACTTC. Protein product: CSAGTGTEQYF.

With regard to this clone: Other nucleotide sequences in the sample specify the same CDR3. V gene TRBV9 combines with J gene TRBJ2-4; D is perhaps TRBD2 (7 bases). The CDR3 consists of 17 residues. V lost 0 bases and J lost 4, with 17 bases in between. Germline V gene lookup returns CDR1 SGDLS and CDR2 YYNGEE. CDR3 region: CASSVESGDIGKNIQYF. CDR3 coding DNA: TGTGCCAGCAGCGTAGAAAGCGGGGACATAGGGAAAAACATTCAGTACTTC.

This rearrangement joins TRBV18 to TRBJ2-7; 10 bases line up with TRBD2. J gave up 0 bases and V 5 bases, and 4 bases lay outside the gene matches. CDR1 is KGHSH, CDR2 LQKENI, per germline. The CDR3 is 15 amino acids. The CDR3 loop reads CASSTASGGSYEQYF. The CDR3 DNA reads TGTGCCAGCTCAACAGCTAGCGGGGGCTCCTACGAGCAGTACTTC. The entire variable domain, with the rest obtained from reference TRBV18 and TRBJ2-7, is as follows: NAGVMQNPRHLVRRRGQEARLRCSPMKGHSHVYWYRQLPEEGLKFMVYLQKENIIDESGMPKERFSAEFPKEGPSILRIQQVVRGDSAAYFCASSTASGGSYEQYFGPGTRLTVT.

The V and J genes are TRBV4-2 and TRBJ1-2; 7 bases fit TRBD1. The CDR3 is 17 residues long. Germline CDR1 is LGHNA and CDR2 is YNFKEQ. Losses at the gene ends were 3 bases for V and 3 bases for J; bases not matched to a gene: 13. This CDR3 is CASSHGSTGTEYYGYTF. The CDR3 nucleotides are TGTGCCAGCAGCCACGGGTCCACCGGGACAGAATACTATGGCTACACCTTC.